One and the same sample provided the 17 T cell receptor beta chains below, sequenced in a study of T cells after yellow fever vaccination. Via MiXCR, TCRdb re-called the 5' RACE reads, giving one row per CDR3 protein. The table lists fewer than 650,000 distinct CDR3 sequences, roughly a fifth of them singletons. This material consisted of PBMCs, taken more than 20 days after the first yellow fever vaccination. The receptors derive from a man in his late teens or twenties who received the YFV17D yellow fever vaccine.

This clonotype came up a few times. The rearrangement uses TRBV7-9 and TRBJ2-7, with TRBD1 as a possible D gene (6 bases). This CDR3 has 14 amino acids. Deletions cut 5 bases from V and 5 bases from J, with 16 bases between. Per germline, CDR1 SEHNR and CDR2 FQNEAQ (reference sequence). CDR3 sequence reads: CASSPPVQGHEQYF. CDR3 coding DNA: TGTGCCAGCAGCCCACCAGTACAGGGACACGAGCAGTACTTC.

This chain uses TRBV5-1 with TRBJ2-3; no definite D call. The CDR3 has 15 residues. From germline, CDR1 is SGHRS and CDR2 YFSETQ. The V end lost 4 bases, the J end lost 4 bases, and 16 bases lay between the germline ends. CDR3 residues: CASSPRILGADTQYF. CDR3 in DNA: TGCGCCAGCAGCCCTCGAATCTTGGGTGCAGATACGCAGTATTTT.

This clonotype showed up just a few times. The chain uses TRBV18 and TRBJ2-5; the D gene is possibly TRBD1 (6 bases). The V gene's germline CDR1 is KGHSH and CDR2 LQKENI. This CDR3 is 15 amino acids long. Trimming left V 3 bases short and J 0 bases short, with 11 bases between. The CDR3 DNA is TGTGCCAGCTCACCGAGCAGGGGCAACCAAGAGACCCAGTACTTC. Amino acids: CASSPSRGNQETQYF.

This clonotype was recorded a few times. This chain joins TRBV29-1 and TRBJ1-2; D is unresolved. Trimming took off 7 bases at V and 3 bases at J, with 15 bases between the two ends. Germline assignment: CDR1 SQVTM and CDR2 ANQGSEA. The CDR3 is 13 amino acids. CDR3 in amino acids: CSGRLEDDYGYTF. In nucleotides, the CDR3 is TGCAGCGGCCGACTAGAGGACGACTATGGCTACACCTTC.

This clonotype was counted only a few times. V gene TRBV20-1 combines with J gene TRBJ1-5; tentative D call: TRBD1 (6 bases). With 2 bases removed from V and 2 bases from J, the gap between germline ends came to 10 bases. CDR1 and CDR2 (germline): DFQATT, SNEGSKA (reference sequence). The CDR3 spans 14 residues. CDR3 loop: CSARRGQGNQPQHF. The DNA for the CDR3 is TGCAGTGCTAGAAGGGGACAAGGCAATCAGCCCCAGCATTTT.

The rearrangement joins TRBV28 to TRBJ2-7; 7 bases are shared with TRBD1. The CDR3 is 15 residues long. Germline-derived CDR1 and CDR2 are MDHEN and SYDVKM. J gave up 0 bases and V 3 bases, and 5 bases lay outside the gene matches. The CDR3 protein is CASSLGRDSSYEQYV. CDR3 nucleotides: TGTGCCAGCAGTTTGGGCAGGGACAGCTCCTACGAGCAGTACGTC.

This clonotype appeared a few times. The V gene is TRBV18, the J gene TRBJ2-5; no firm D call. The length of the CDR3 is 15 residues. Germline V gene lookup returns CDR1 KGHSH and CDR2 LQKENI. V gave up 0 bases and J gave up 5 bases, with 13 bases separating them. The CDR3 here is CASSPPSVFGETQYF. DNA for the CDR3: TGTGCCAGCTCACCACCCTCCGTCTTTGGGGAGACCCAGTACTTC.

This clonotype was seen a handful of times. The rearrangement uses TRBV6-2 or TRBV6-3 and TRBJ2-1; D is perhaps TRBD1 (5 bases). The CDR3 runs to 14 residues. Deletions cut 5 bases from V and 4 bases from J, with 12 bases between. The germline CDR1 and CDR2 sequences are MNHEY and SVGEGT. The DNA of the CDR3 is TGTGCCAGCAGTACATCCGACAGATACAATGAGCAGTTCTTC. Translated: CASSTSDRYNEQFF.

This clonotype came up a few times. V gene TRBV20-1 combines with J gene TRBJ1-3; no firm D call. The CDR3 consists of 15 residues. CDR1 DFQATT and CDR2 SNEGSKA come from the germline V gene (reference sequence). V lost 1 base, J lost 0 bases, and 10 bases lay in between. CDR3 region: CSARAVGFSGNTIYF. The CDR3 DNA sequence: TGCAGTGCTAGAGCCGTGGGGTTCTCTGGAAACACCATATATTTT.

The chain carries TRBV9 and TRBJ2-6; the D call may be TRBD1 or TRBD2 (5 bases each). The CDR3 extends over 17 amino acids. Germline CDR1 SGDLS, CDR2 YYNGEE. The V end was cut by 4 bases, the J end by 0 bases, with 14 bases between. The CDR3 coding sequence is TGTGCCAGCAGCATCCGGGGCCGCCTCTCTGGGGCCAACGTCCTGACTTTC. Its translation: CASSIRGRLSGANVLTF. The full variable domain, with the rest looked up from reference TRBV9 and TRBJ2-6, is DSGVTQTPKHLITATGQRVTLRCSPRSGDLSVYWYQQSLDQGLQFLIQYYNGEERAKGNILERFSAQQFPDLHSELNLSSLELGDSALYFCASSIRGRLSGANVLTFGAGSRLTVL.

This clonotype was picked up a small number of times. The CDR3 DNA reads as TGCAGCGTTGGAAGCAATCAGCCCCAGCATTTT. It encodes CSVGSNQPQHF. The chain couples TRBV29-1 to TRBJ1-5; no definite D call. This CDR3 has 11 amino acids. V lost 4 bases and J lost 1, with 2 bases in between. CDR1 and CDR2 (germline): SQVTM, ANQGSEA. The entire variable domain, with the rest obtained from reference TRBV29-1 and TRBJ1-5, is as follows: SAVISQKPSRDICQRGTSLTIQCQVDSQVTMMFWYRQQPGQSLTLIATANQGSEATYESGFVIDKFPISRPNLTFSTLTVSNMSPEDSSIYLCSVGSNQPQHFGDGTRLSIL.

This clonotype came up many times. V and J are TRBV20-1 and TRBJ2-7; D may correspond to TRBD1 or TRBD2 (5 bases each). Per the germline V gene, CDR1 is DFQATT and CDR2 is SNEGSKA (reference sequence). This CDR3 contains 12 residues. V shed 3 bases and J shed 4 bases, with 10 bases lying between them. CDR3 coding DNA: TGCAGTGCTAGTGTCAGGGAGTACGAGCAGTACGTC. Protein: CSASVREYEQYV.

Notes on this clonotype: Given a much more abundant clone one base away, this may be a read error. This chain's CDR3 is CAGSSAGYEQYF. CDR3 nucleotides: TGTGCCGGCAGCTCGGCGGGCTACGAGCAGTACTTC. The chain is built from TRBV7-6 and TRBJ2-7; D possibly corresponds to TRBD2 (5 bases). Germline assignment: CDR1 SGHVS and CDR2 FNYEAQ. CDR3 length: 12 amino acids.

This clonotype was counted a few times. The chain recombines TRBV5-1 with TRBJ1-4; 10 bases are shared with TRBD1. After removal of 1 base from V and 8 bases from J, the junction contained 2 bases not matched to a gene. Looked up from germline, CDR1 is SGHRS and CDR2 is YFSETQ. This CDR3 spans 14 amino acids. CDR3 in DNA: TGCGCCAGCAGCTTGTGGGGACAGGGGGAAAAACTGTTTTTT. Protein product: CASSLWGQGEKLFF. The whole variable domain, remainder taken from reference TRBV5-1 and TRBJ1-4, is KAGVTQTPRYLIKTRGQQVTLSCSPISGHRSVSWYQQTPGQGLQFLFEYFSETQRNKGNFPGRFSGRQFSNSRSEMNVSTLELGDSALYLCASSLWGQGEKLFFGSGTQLSVL.

In the case of this clonotype: A much larger clone sits a single nucleotide away, making a read error possible. The rearrangement links TRBV27 to TRBJ2-6; unclear D gene. The CDR3 has 13 residues. The V end was cut by 4 bases, the J end by 2 bases, with 3 bases between. Germline V gene lookup returns CDR1 MNHEY and CDR2 SMNVEV (reference sequence). The CDR3: CASSWTGANVLTF. The DNA for the CDR3 is TGTGCCAGCAGTTGGACTGGGGCCAACGTCCTGACTTTC. The whole variable domain, filled in from reference TRBV27 and TRBJ2-6, reads EAQVTQNPRYLITVTGKKLTVTCSQNMNHEYMSWYRQDPGLGLRQIYYSMNVEVTDKGDVPEGYKVSRKEKRNFPLILESPSPNQTSLYFCASSWTGANVLTFGAGSRLTVL.

The chain is built from TRBV12-3 or TRBV12-4 and TRBJ1-2; D call uncertain. There are 13 residues in the CDR3. Trimming took off 1 base at V and 4 bases at J, with 7 bases between the two ends. The CDR3 sequence is CASSLGRRYGYTF. In DNA, the CDR3 is TGTGCCAGCAGTTTAGGCAGACGCTATGGCTACACCTTC.

This clonotype appeared a single time. The V call is TRBV4-1, the J call TRBJ1-2; TRBD1 might be the D (6 bases). Germline values: CDR1 MGHRA, CDR2 YSYEKL. Trimming cost V 0 bases and J 6 bases, with 11 bases left between them. CDR3 length equals 14 residues. The chain's CDR3 is CASSQDQTGNGYTF. CDR3 in DNA: TGCGCCAGCAGCCAAGACCAGACAGGAAATGGCTACACCTTC.